This T cell receptor beta chain is from a study of cytomegalovirus exposure and HLA in healthy donors. The study's findings and limits: According to a subsequent analysis, TCR clusters identified in the first cohort showed a tendency to co-occur across the 100 to 150 validation repertoires. There were some 150 TCR beta chains listed as cytomegalovirus-associated.

This clone was seen a few times. Antigen: not known. Sequencing used immunoSEQ multiplex PCR; TCRdb keeps in-frame clones, though not all of them. The data show fewer than 250,000 clones, approximately 87% seen once. The CDR3 loop spans 15 amino acids. Trimming shortened V by 4 bases and J by 4 bases, and 13 bases separated the two germline ends. Germline CDR1 SNHLY, CDR2 FYNNEI. The donors were part of the approximately 130-subject validation cohort, which stood apart from the roughly 700-subject first cohort. This TCR came from a man aged 18 to 29 in good health and CMV-seronegative. The chain employs TRBV2 and TRBJ2-2; possibly TRBD2 for D (6 bases). Sequenced material: PBMCs. The CDR3 coding sequence is TGTGCCAGCAGTGTCCAGCGGGTGGTCACCGGGGAGCTGTTTTTT. It codes for CASSVQRVVTGELFF.